This T cell receptor beta chain was found in a study of blood T cell repertoires in COVID-19 (TCRdb year 2020). Notes on the research overall: Samples covering the acute and convalescent phases of COVID-19 were provided by collaborators in the United States, Italy and Spain. The samples were drawn from two sources: the first 160 participants of the ongoing ImmuneRACE study, and 950 to 1,500 subjects contributed by 6 global collaborators. The dataset comprised deeply sampled blood TCRbeta repertoires from subjects exposed to, actively infected with, or recovered from COVID-19. Where available, HLA class I and class II types were obtained from metadata supplied by the sample provider rather than from assay-based typing. The repertoires were made available in a free public database intended to serve as a resource for research on the immune response to SARS-CoV-2. The prospective study material was composed of cDNA or gDNA derived from T cells, B-cell-depleted T cells, or PBMCs. Sample metadata almost always included a de-identified subject ID, COVID-19 status, age in years and sex.

The study at large found these results: Clinical and demographic metadata were provided uncurated, with the amount varying by source and participant.

A note on this clone: The specificity of this receptor is unknown. No much larger clone exists at a distance of one base, and base qualities are not known.

The CDR3 has 12 amino acids, counting the end cysteine and phenylalanine. Only the CDR3 region is kept as DNA, spanning 36 bases read in frame from base 1. A distance of 6 bases separates the germline ends of V and J, which lose 3 bases and 7 bases respectively. The germline V gene provides CDR1 SNHLY and CDR2 FYNNEI. Collaborating institutions collected whole blood in K2EDTA tubes following their own protocols. Collaborator samples were shipped for TCRbeta analysis as frozen whole blood, isolated PBMCs, or DNA extracted from either sample type. TCRbeta CDR3 regions were amplified from genomic DNA by means of the immunoSEQ Assay, a bias-controlled multiplex PCR. In the authors' own workflow: Within the assay, amplification of reference gene primers was used to estimate how many nucleated cells each sample contained. To quantify the absolute abundance of each unique TCRbeta CDR3 rearrangement, sequence reads were collapsed and filtered. For each sample, productive Simpson clonality was calculated by taking the square root of Simpson's diversity index across productive rearrangements. TCRdb mirrors the immuneACCESS table, restricted to in-frame sequences. Some clones are absent from its copies; in checked studies, under half trace to an unresolved V gene, and the reason for the others is unknown. The V and J calls and clone size come from that table; D and trimming were worked out from the DNA. For this sample the table gives under 200,000 clones, of which roughly 80% were detected only once. The ten top clones hold approximately 3% of the sample.

The clonotype was recovered from a man aged 70 or older with acute or convalescent COVID-19. The chain is assembled from TRBV2 and TRBJ1-4, and TRBD1 may be the D gene, going by 5 matching bases. Sequencing was done on a sample of peripheral blood. CDR3 reads: CASSDDSEKLFF. The nucleotide sequence reads TGTGCCAGCAGTGATGACAGTGAAAAACTGTTTTTT. The full variable domain, with segments outside the CDR3 supplied by the reference TRBV2 and TRBJ1-4 proteins, appears as EPEVTQTPSHQVTQMGQEVILRCVPISNHLYFYWYRQILGQKVEFLVSFYNNEISEKSEIFDDQFSVERPDGSNFTLKIRSTKLEDSAMYFCASSDDSEKLFFGSGTQLSVL.